This T cell receptor (beta chain) was captured in a study of vaccination effects on CD4 cells after COVID-19. ViraFEST assay sequencing came after antigen-specific CD4+ T cells were expanded with viral peptide pools. Subsequent to approximately 11 days of culture, CD4+ T cells were isolated. Measured with immunoSEQ multiplex PCR; TCRdb has only the in-frame clones, and not every one. In the table there are roughly 20,000 clones, around two thirds of which are singletons. Note on this clone: The target antigen is unknown.

Germline CDR1 KGHSH, CDR2 LQKENI. With 0 bases removed from V and 8 bases from J, the gap between germline ends came to 10 bases. The CDR3 consists of 13 residues. Here the sequenced sample was CD4+ T cells from PBMCs cultured with HCoV-229E spike peptides, taken before COVID-19 vaccination. The chain joins TRBV18 to TRBJ1-1, with D perhaps matching TRBD1 (6 bases). This TCR was sampled from a human donor who received a COVID-19 vaccine. CDR3 coding DNA: TGTGCCAGCTCACCACCCATTACAGGGGAAGCTTTCTTT. Translated, it gives CASSPPITGEAFF.